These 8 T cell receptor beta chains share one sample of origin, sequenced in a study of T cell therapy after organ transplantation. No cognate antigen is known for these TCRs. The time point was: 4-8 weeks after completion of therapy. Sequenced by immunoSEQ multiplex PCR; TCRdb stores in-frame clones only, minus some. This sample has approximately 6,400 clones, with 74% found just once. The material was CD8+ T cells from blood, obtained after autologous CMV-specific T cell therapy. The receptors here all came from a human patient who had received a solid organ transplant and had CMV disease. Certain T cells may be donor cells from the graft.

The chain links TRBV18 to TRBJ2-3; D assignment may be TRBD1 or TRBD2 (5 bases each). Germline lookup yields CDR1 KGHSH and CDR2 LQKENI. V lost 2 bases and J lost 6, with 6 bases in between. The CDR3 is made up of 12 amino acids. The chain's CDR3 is CASSPGDDTQYF. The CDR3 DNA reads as TGTGCCAGCTCACCAGGGGACGATACGCAGTATTTT.

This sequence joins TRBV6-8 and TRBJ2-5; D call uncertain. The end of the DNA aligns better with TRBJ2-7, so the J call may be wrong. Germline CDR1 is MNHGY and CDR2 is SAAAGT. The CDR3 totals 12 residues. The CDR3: CASSLNSYEQYF. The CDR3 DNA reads TGTGCCAGCAGTCTCAACAGCTACGAGCAGTACTTC.

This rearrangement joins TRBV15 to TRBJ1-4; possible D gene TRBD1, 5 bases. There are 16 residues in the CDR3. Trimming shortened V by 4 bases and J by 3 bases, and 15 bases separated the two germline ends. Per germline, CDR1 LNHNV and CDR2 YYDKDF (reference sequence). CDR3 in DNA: TGTGCCACCAGCACGGGGGGATGGGGGGCTAATGAAAAACTGTTTTTT. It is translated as CATSTGGWGANEKLFF.

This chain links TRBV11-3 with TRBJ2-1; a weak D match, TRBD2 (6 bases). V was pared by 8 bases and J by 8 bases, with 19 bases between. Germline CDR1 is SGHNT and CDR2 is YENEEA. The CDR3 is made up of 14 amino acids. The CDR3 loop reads CASEPLAGGDEQFF. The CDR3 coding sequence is TGTGCCAGCGAGCCCCTCGCTGGAGGGGATGAGCAGTTCTTC.

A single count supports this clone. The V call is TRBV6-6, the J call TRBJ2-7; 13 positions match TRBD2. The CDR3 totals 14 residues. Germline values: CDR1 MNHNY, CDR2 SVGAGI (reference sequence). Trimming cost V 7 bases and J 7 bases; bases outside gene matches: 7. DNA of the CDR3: TGTGCCAGCACCTCTAGACTAGCGGGGGGTGAGCAGTACTTC. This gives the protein CASTSRLAGGEQYF.

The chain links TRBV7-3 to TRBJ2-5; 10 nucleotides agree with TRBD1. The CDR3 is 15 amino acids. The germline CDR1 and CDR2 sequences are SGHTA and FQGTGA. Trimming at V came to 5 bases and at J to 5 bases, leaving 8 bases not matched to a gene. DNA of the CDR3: TGTGCCAGCAGCACCACGACAGGGGGCGGGGAGACCCAGTACTTC. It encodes CASSTTTGGGETQYF.

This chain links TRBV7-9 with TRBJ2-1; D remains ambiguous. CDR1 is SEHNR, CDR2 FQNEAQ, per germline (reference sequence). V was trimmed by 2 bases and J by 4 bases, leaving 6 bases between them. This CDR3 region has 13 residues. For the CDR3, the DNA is TGTGCCAGCAGCTTATGGAGATACAATGAGCAGTTCTTC. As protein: CASSLWRYNEQFF.

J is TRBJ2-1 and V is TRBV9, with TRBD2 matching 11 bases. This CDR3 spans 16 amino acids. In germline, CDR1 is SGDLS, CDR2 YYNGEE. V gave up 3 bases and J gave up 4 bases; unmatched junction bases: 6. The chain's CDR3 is CASSGRGTSGYNEQFF. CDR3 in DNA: TGTGCCAGCAGCGGAAGAGGGACTAGCGGATACAATGAGCAGTTCTTC.